This is a list of T cell receptor beta chains from one sample in a study of identical twins. TCRdb reprocessed the 5' RACE reads with MiXCR, giving one entry per CDR3 protein. The sample consists of some 1,600,000 distinct CDR3 sequences, 25% to 35% of them appearing once. Sequenced: cord blood. These TCRs come from a newborn girl in good health. Both conserved end residues are part of each CDR3. D genes are given only for firm matches. Expanded clones get a size class; other rows say once, few or many, or leave the size out.

d_call | j_call | v_call | clone_size | cdr3_aa | cdr3_nt
. | TRBJ2-5 | TRBV5-6 | . | CASSQPAGSFTYQETQYF | TGTGCCAGCAGCCAACCCGCAGGAAGTTTTACGTACCAAGAGACCCAGTACTTC
. | TRBJ2-7 | TRBV20-1 | few | CSARHSSYEQYF | TGCAGTGCTAGACACAGCTCCTACGAGCAGTACTTC
. | TRBJ2-7 | TRBV12-3/TRBV12-4 | . | CASRVTLGYDEQYF | TGTGCCAGCAGGGTGACCCTGGGGTACGACGAGCAGTACTTC
TRBD2 | TRBJ2-3 | TRBV19 | . | CASSTLAGPPRDTQYF | TGTGCCAGTAGTACTCTAGCGGGCCCACCTCGGGATACGCAGTATTTT
. | TRBJ2-7 | TRBV5-1 | . | CASSFLIAAPYNEQYF | TGCGCCAGCAGCTTCTTAATAGCGGCACCCTACAATGAGCAGTACTTC
. | TRBJ2-7 | TRBV11-2 | . | CASSLGRTNYNEQYF | TGTGCCAGCAGCTTAGGGCGGACAAACTACAATGAGCAGTACTTC
. | TRBJ1-4 | TRBV28 | . | CASSPNGIGEKLFF | TGTGCCAGCAGCCCGAACGGCATAGGGGAAAAACTGTTTTTT
TRBD2 | TRBJ2-1 | TRBV20-1 | . | CSARSTSGRAWDEQFF | TGCAGTGCTAGATCGACTAGCGGGAGGGCCTGGGATGAGCAGTTCTTC
TRBD1 | TRBJ2-3 | TRBV27 | . | CASGRQGHRGNTQYF | TGTGCCAGCGGGAGACAGGGTCATAGGGGGAACACGCAGTATTTT
. | TRBJ2-7 | TRBV3-1 | . | CASSPDPGPNEQYF | TGTGCCAGCAGCCCCGACCCTGGGCCTAACGAGCAGTACTTC
. | TRBJ1-2 | TRBV30 | . | CAWMAGHYGYTF | TGTGCCTGGATGGCGGGACACTATGGCTACACCTTC
TRBD1 | TRBJ1-1 | TRBV20-1 | . | CSARGNSGGPFF | TGCAGTGCTAGGGGTAACTCAGGGGGACCTTTCTTT
TRBD2 | TRBJ2-1 | TRBV4-1 | . | CASSELAGEKFF | TGCGCCAGCAGCGAACTAGCGGGGGAAAAGTTCTTC
. | TRBJ1-2 | TRBV7-2 | few | CASSSGGHGYTF | TGTGCCAGCAGCTCGGGGGGTCATGGCTACACCTTC
. | TRBJ1-3 | TRBV3-1 | . | CASSAPGGASGNTIYF | TGTGCCAGCAGCGCCCCGGGGGGGGCCTCTGGAAACACCATATATTTT
. | TRBJ2-1 | TRBV20-1 | few | CSARAADLSYNEQFF | TGCAGTGCTAGAGCGGCGGATCTCTCCTACAATGAGCAGTTCTTC
. | TRBJ2-5 | TRBV6-1 | . | CASSAGGAQETQYF | TGTGCCAGCTCCGCTGGTGGCGCCCAAGAGACCCAGTACTTC
. | TRBJ2-7 | TRBV10-3 | . | CTIGHGTETYEQYF | TGTACCATCGGACATGGGACCGAGACCTACGAGCAGTACTTC
. | TRBJ2-7 | TRBV27 | few | CASSFPPRGAGPLFSYEQYF | TGTGCCAGCAGTTTTCCGCCCCGGGGGGCGGGACCTTTATTCTCCTACGAGCAGTACTTC
. | TRBJ2-1 | TRBV3-1 | . | CASSRREGWNEQFF | TGTGCCAGCAGCCGCCGAGAAGGCTGGAATGAGCAGTTCTTC
. | TRBJ2-1 | TRBV4-2 | few | CASSQDMARAYNEQFF | TGTGCCAGCAGCCAAGATATGGCGAGGGCCTACAATGAGCAGTTCTTC
TRBD1 | TRBJ1-1 | TRBV20-1 | few | CSARVTRTGGSTEAFF | TGCAGTGCTAGAGTTACCCGGACAGGGGGGAGCACTGAGGCTTTCTTT
. | TRBJ2-3 | TRBV29-1 | few | CSVSLPGHWDTQYF | TGCAGCGTGTCCCTTCCGGGACATTGGGATACGCAGTATTTT
. | TRBJ2-1 | TRBV30 | . | CACSLGTAFGHEQFF | TGTGCCTGCTCTCTGGGGACCGCTTTTGGCCATGAGCAGTTCTTC
. | TRBJ2-5 | TRBV28 | . | CASDTLGETQYF | TGTGCCAGCGACACCTTGGGGGAGACCCAGTACTTC
. | TRBJ2-1 | TRBV6-1 | . | CASSEAARPNSYNEQFF | TGTGCCAGCAGTGAAGCGGCGCGCCCCAACTCCTACAATGAGCAGTTCTTC
. | TRBJ2-7 | TRBV12-3/TRBV12-4 | many | CASSSDPYEQYF | TGTGCCAGCAGCTCGGACCCATACGAGCAGTACTTC
TRBD1 | TRBJ2-7 | TRBV20-1 | . | CSARTGQYEQYF | TGCAGTGCCCGGACAGGGCAATACGAGCAGTACTTC
TRBD2 | TRBJ2-3 | TRBV12-5 | . | CASGLFAGGPLAQYF | TGTGCTAGTGGTTTGTTTGCGGGAGGGCCGCTAGCGCAGTATTTT
. | TRBJ2-3 | TRBV5-1 | many | CASSPRDFTDTQYF | TGTGCCAGCAGTCCCCGGGACTTCACAGATACGCAGTATTTT
. | TRBJ2-3 | TRBV11-2 | few | CASSFGANTQYF | TGTGCCAGCAGCTTTGGTGCGAATACGCAGTATTTT
TRBD1 | TRBJ2-3 | TRBV10-3 | many | CAISSDRGVLTDTQYF | TGTGCCATCAGTTCCGACAGGGGGGTTCTTACAGATACGCAGTATTTT
TRBD2 | TRBJ2-1 | TRBV6-5 | . | CASSYTGLAGPSSYNEQFF | TGTGCCAGCAGTTACACGGGACTAGCGGGTCCCAGCTCCTACAATGAGCAGTTCTTC
. | TRBJ2-7 | TRBV25-1 | . | CASSELFHGGHSYNEQYF | TGTGCCAGCAGTGAATTATTTCACGGGGGGCACTCCTACAATGAGCAGTACTTC
TRBD2 | TRBJ2-3 | TRBV10-3 | . | CAISEFAGGNTDTQYF | TGTGCCATCAGTGAGTTTGCGGGGGGGAACACAGATACGCAGTATTTT
. | TRBJ1-2 | TRBV30 | few | CAWSVGFHYGYTF | TGTGCCTGGAGTGTAGGGTTTCACTATGGCTACACCTTC
. | TRBJ1-5 | TRBV20-1 | few | CSARMGSSSNQPQHF | TGCAGTGCTAGAATGGGCAGTAGTAGCAATCAGCCCCAGCATTTT
. | TRBJ1-2 | TRBV12-3/TRBV12-4 | . | CASVPTRAANYGYTF | TGTGCCAGCGTCCCCACCCGGGCGGCTAACTATGGCTACACCTTC
TRBD2 | TRBJ2-5 | TRBV10-3 | few | CAISESSGLAGGLGSETQYF | TGTGCCATCAGTGAGTCGAGTGGACTAGCGGGAGGTCTCGGTAGCGAGACCCAGTACTTC
. | TRBJ1-1 | TRBV29-1 | few | CSVEDLGNTEAFF | TGCAGCGTTGAAGATCTGGGGAACACTGAAGCTTTCTTT
TRBD1 | TRBJ2-1 | TRBV28 | many | CASRQGAYNEQFF | TGTGCCAGCAGACAGGGGGCCTACAATGAGCAGTTCTTC
TRBD1 | TRBJ2-1 | TRBV6-5 | . | CASSYYPPGTGGGEQFF | TGTGCCAGCAGTTACTATCCCCCCGGGACAGGGGGCGGTGAGCAGTTCTTC
. | TRBJ2-3 | TRBV6-5 | . | CAGSYGVTDTQYF | TGTGCCGGCAGTTACGGGGTCACAGATACGCAGTATTTT